One and the same sample provided the 19 T cell receptor beta chains below, sequenced in a study of blood T cell repertoires in COVID-19 (dated by TCRdb to 2020 to 2022). The library was built by means of the immunoSEQ multiplex PCR assay. The table comes from immuneACCESS by way of TCRdb, which keeps in-frame sequences with V and J called. Part of the clones is missing from these tables; in studies checked, under half for an unresolved V gene and the rest for unknown reasons. This sample holds 200,000 or so clones; about four fifths were observed only once. About 5.3% of the sample comes from the top ten. Sequencing was done on a sample of PBMCs or T cells enriched from blood (not recorded which). The source is a woman between 45 and 65 years old who had been exposed to COVID-19.

The CDR3 bases are TGTGCCAGCAGTTACTCTTTCGGGGGGGAGATCTACGAGCAGTACTTC. This sequence encodes CASSYSFGGEIYEQYF. V usage is TRBV27 and J usage is TRBJ2-7, with 8 nucleotides matching TRBD2. The germline V gene encodes CDR1 MNHEY and CDR2 SMNVEV (reference sequence). The CDR3 runs 16 residues. Losses at the gene ends were 4 bases for V and 3 bases for J; bases not matched to a gene: 11.

This chain links TRBV27 with TRBJ2-6, with D unresolved. The CDR3 sequence is 14 residues long. Germline CDR1 is MNHEY and CDR2 is SMNVEV (reference sequence). Trimming left V 3 bases short and J 0 bases short, with 3 bases between. The DNA of the CDR3 is TGTGCCAGCAGTTTCGGCTCTGGGGCCAACGTCCTGACTTTC. This sequence encodes CASSFGSGANVLTF.

This clone was found a few times. This chain connects TRBV19 to TRBJ2-4; 9 bases align to TRBD1. V shed 2 bases and J 7 bases; nucleotides not matched to a gene: 9. The CDR3 spans 16 residues. Germline V lookup: CDR1 LNHDA, CDR2 SQIVND (reference sequence). The CDR3 spells CASSITPGTGKNIQYF. The CDR3 DNA reads TGTGCCAGTAGTATAACCCCCGGGACAGGGAAGAACATTCAGTACTTC.

The chain carries TRBV5-1 and TRBJ1-1; a weak D match, TRBD1 (6 bases). The V gene's germline CDR1 is SGHRS and CDR2 YFSETQ. Trimming took off 0 bases at V and 9 bases at J, with 15 bases between the two ends. The length of the CDR3 is 14 residues. The DNA of the CDR3 is TGCGCCAGCAGCTTGGCCCCCGGGACACCGAAAGCTTTCTTT. It is translated as CASSLAPGTPKAFF.

The gene calls are TRBV5-6 and TRBJ1-1; a possible D gene is TRBD1 (6 bases). CDR1 SGHDT and CDR2 YYEEEE come from the germline V gene. The CDR3 contains 14 residues. The V end lost 3 bases, the J end lost 4 bases, and 13 bases lay between the germline ends. The DNA of the CDR3 is TGTGCCAGCAGCTCTTTCTGGACAGCCACTGAAGCTTTCTTT. Amino acids: CASSSFWTATEAFF.

The chain employs TRBV10-1 and TRBJ1-2; D gene ambiguous. This CDR3 is built from 13 residues. Trimming left V 3 bases short and J 5 bases short, with 10 bases between. Germline-derived CDR1 and CDR2 are WNHNN and SYGVQD (reference sequence). DNA of the CDR3: TGCGCCAGCAGTGAACAGCCTCGGTATGGCTACACCTTC. Protein sequence: CASSEQPRYGYTF.

The chain employs TRBV12-3 or TRBV12-4 and TRBJ2-3, with a tentative D call TRBD2 (6 bases). The V gene lost 8 bases and the J gene lost 6 bases, with 15 bases spanning the gap. This CDR3 has 13 residues. CDR3: CASGGGAWDTQYF. As DNA, the CDR3 is TGTGCCAGCGGGGGAGGTGCCTGGGATACGCAGTATTTT.

Comments on this clone: Relative to the germline gene, one junction end is altered; a read error may explain this. The genes are TRBV3-1 (or the pseudogene TRBV3-2) and TRBJ1-1; a possible D gene is TRBD1 (5 bases). The CDR3 loop spans 13 amino acids. Germline CDR1 LGHDT, CDR2 YNNKEL (reference sequence). CDR3 DNA: TGTGCCAGCAGCCAAGATACAGGCCAGGTCGACGTCTTT. It encodes CASSQDTGQVDVF.

J is TRBJ1-2 and V is TRBV24-1, with TRBD1 as a possible D gene (6 bases). The CDR3 has 14 amino acids. Looked up from germline, CDR1 is KGHDR and CDR2 is SFDVKD. The V gene lost 3 bases and the J gene lost 7 bases, with 14 bases spanning the gap. The chain's CDR3 is CATSDIAGAGGYTF. In DNA form, the CDR3 reads TGTGCCACCAGTGATATCGCAGGGGCTGGTGGCTACACCTTC.

J is TRBJ1-2 and V is TRBV18; no reliable D call. The germline CDR1 and CDR2 sequences are KGHSH and LQKENI. The CDR3 contains 14 residues. V was cut by 0 bases and J by 0 bases, with 5 bases left in between. CDR3 nucleotides: TGTGCCAGCTCACCACCGCGGGCTAACTATGGCTACACCTTC. It specifies CASSPPRANYGYTF. Together with reference TRBV18 and TRBJ1-2, the CDR3 gives the full variable domain: NAGVMQNPRHLVRRRGQEARLRCSPMKGHSHVYWYRQLPEEGLKFMVYLQKENIIDESGMPKERFSAEFPKEGPSILRIQQVVRGDSAAYFCASSPPRANYGYTFGSGTRLTVV.

V is TRBV4-3 and J is TRBJ2-3; D possibly corresponds to TRBD2 (5 bases). Germline V lookup: CDR1 LGHNA, CDR2 YSLEER. This CDR3 is built from 16 residues. The V gene lost 0 bases and the J gene lost 2 bases, with 12 bases spanning the gap. As DNA, the CDR3 is TGCGCCAGCAGCCAAGATCTGGCAGACTACACAGATACGCAGTATTTT. Residues: CASSQDLADYTDTQYF.

The chain couples TRBV6-5 to TRBJ1-5, with 8 bases identical to TRBD1. V shed 5 bases and J 6 bases; nucleotides not matched to a gene: 6. This CDR3 comprises 14 residues. Looked up from germline, CDR1 is MNHEY and CDR2 is SVGAGI. The CDR3 reads CASSPYRGSQPQHF. DNA for the CDR3: TGTGCCAGCAGTCCCTACAGGGGGAGTCAGCCCCAGCATTTT.

The V call is TRBV3-1 (or the pseudogene TRBV3-2), the J call TRBJ2-1; D possibly corresponds to TRBD1 (8 bases). Trimming removed 3 bases at V and 1 base at J, with 13 bases between. The CDR3 length is 16 residues. The germline gives CDR1 LGHDT, CDR2 YNNKEL (reference sequence). CDR3 sequence (DNA): TGTGCCAGCAGCCAGGACAGGGAGGGGTCCTACAATGAGCAGTTCTTC. This translates into CASSQDREGSYNEQFF.

In this sample, this clone turned up a few times. This chain links TRBV4-3 with TRBJ2-1; 11 nucleotides line up with TRBD2. Per germline, CDR1 LGHNA and CDR2 YSLEER. V lost 2 bases, J lost 3 bases, and 3 bases stayed unmatched. The CDR3 is 16 amino acids. CDR3 nucleotides: TGCGCCAGCAGCCAACTTAGCGGGGGGGACTACAATGAGCAGTTCTTC. Translated, it gives CASSQLSGGDYNEQFF.

The rearrangement uses TRBV27 and TRBJ2-2; no firm D call. Trimming left V 5 bases short and J 3 bases short, with 4 bases between. This CDR3 spans 12 amino acids. In germline, CDR1 is MNHEY, CDR2 SMNVEV (reference sequence). The CDR3 DNA is TGTGCCAGCAGTCCCTACACCGGGGAGCTGTTTTTT. Amino acid sequence: CASSPYTGELFF.

In its sample, this clone was seen once. V usage is TRBV6-5 and J usage is TRBJ2-2; D is perhaps TRBD2 (6 bases). The V gene lost 8 bases and the J gene lost 6 bases, with 10 bases spanning the gap. This CDR3 comprises 12 residues. Germline loops: CDR1 MNHEY, CDR2 SVGAGI. CDR3: CASCTGAGELFF. Written as DNA, the CDR3 is TGTGCCAGCTGTACGGGGGCCGGGGAGCTGTTTTTT.

The genes are TRBV21-1 and TRBJ1-2; the table gives TRBD1 as D, unverified against the DNA. TRBV21-1 is listed as a pseudogene. This CDR3 is 15 amino acids long. The CDR3 bases are TGTGCCAGCATGCCCGTGGGGCTAAGTATCGATGGCTACACCTTC. Protein: CASMPVGLSIDGYTF.

V gene TRBV19 combines with J gene TRBJ1-2; D call uncertain. The length of the CDR3 is 15 residues. V lost 2 bases to trimming and J lost 2 bases, with 12 bases between them. Germline V gene lookup returns CDR1 LNHDA and CDR2 SQIVND (reference sequence). The CDR3: CASSIRAGANYGYTF. The CDR3 DNA reads TGTGCCAGTAGTATAAGGGCGGGAGCGAACTATGGCTACACCTTC.

This clone was recorded a few times. The gene calls are TRBV24-1 and TRBJ2-3, with D maybe TRBD2 (6 bases). This CDR3 comprises 14 residues. V gave up 5 bases and J gave up 5 bases, with 13 bases separating them. Germline-derived CDR1 and CDR2 are KGHDR and SFDVKD. The CDR3 nucleotides are TGTGCCACCAGTGGGAGGGGATTGGGAGATACGCAGTATTTT. Translating gives CATSGRGLGDTQYF.